The 7 T cell receptor beta chains given below trace back to one sample, sequenced in a study of cytomegalovirus exposure and HLA in healthy donors (dated by TCRdb to 2016 to 2017). The method was the immunoSEQ multiplex PCR assay. For the multiplex PCR, a mixture combining 60 forward primers for TCR Vbeta segments and 13 reverse primers for TCR Jbeta segments was used. Not all clones reach the TCRdb copy of this immuneACCESS table, which keeps in-frame sequences only. Checked studies attribute under half of the gap to unresolved V genes and leave the rest unexplained. The sample records roughly 140,000 clones, 76% of which are singletons. 1.5% to 2% of the sample lies in the top ten. Material: PBMCs. All receptors derive from a middle-aged woman in good health and CMV-seronegative.

The table lists this clone with a few counts. The CDR3 is CASSETRDLYGYTF. The CDR3 bases are TGTGCCAGCAGTGAAACGCGGGACCTCTATGGCTACACCTTC. The rearrangement uses TRBV6-1 and TRBJ1-2; maybe TRBD1 (5 bases). The V end lost 2 bases, the J end lost 4 bases, and 11 bases lay between the germline ends. The CDR3 totals 14 residues. The germline CDR1 and CDR2 sequences are MNHNS and SASEGT.

This clone was found a few times. The chain recombines TRBV28 with TRBJ2-7; 8 bases are shared with TRBD2. V trimming: 7 bases; J trimming: 4 bases; junction bases outside the gene matches: 12. In germline, CDR1 is MDHEN, CDR2 SYDVKM. CDR3 size: 15 residues. The CDR3 sequence: CASTTGGGPLYEQYF. The CDR3, as DNA: TGTGCCAGCACGACGGGGGGGGGCCCTTTATACGAGCAGTACTTC.

This sequence joins TRBV28 and TRBJ1-6; 7 positions agree with TRBD1. This CDR3 has 14 amino acids. V lost 6 bases to trimming and J lost 7 bases; unmatched junction nucleotides: 6. Germline V gives CDR1 MDHEN, CDR2 SYDVKM. Here the CDR3 reads CASSPGQSNSPLHF. The CDR3 DNA follows: TGTGCCAGCAGCCCGGGACAGTCCAATTCACCCCTCCACTTT.

This clone was counted a few times. V is TRBV7-9 and J is TRBJ2-5; D is perhaps TRBD2 (7 bases). V dropped 5 bases and J dropped 1 base, with 17 bases sitting between them. CDR3 length: 16 residues. CDR1 is SEHNR and CDR2 is FQNEAQ in the germline V gene (reference sequence). The CDR3 loop reads CASSATRGGGQETQYF. DNA of the CDR3: TGTGCCAGCAGCGCTACACGCGGGGGCGGCCAAGAGACCCAGTACTTC.

This chain joins TRBV10-2 and TRBJ1-2; unclear D gene. Germline CDR1 is WSHSY and CDR2 is SAAADI. The CDR3 spans 13 residues. Trimming shortened V by 0 bases and J by 3 bases, and 5 bases separated the two germline ends. CDR3 amino acids: CASSESPDYGYTF. CDR3 sequence (DNA): TGCGCCAGCAGTGAGTCGCCAGACTATGGCTACACCTTC.

This rearrangement joins TRBV19 to TRBJ1-3, with D perhaps TRBD1 (6 bases). The V gene lost 3 bases and the J gene lost 0 bases, with 21 bases spanning the gap. Germline-derived CDR1 and CDR2 are LNHDA and SQIVND (reference sequence). This CDR3 region has 19 residues. The chain's CDR3 is CASSMIGSGQKSSGNTIYF. The DNA of the CDR3 is TGTGCCAGTAGTATGATTGGATCCGGACAGAAAAGCTCTGGAAACACCATATATTTT.

This chain connects TRBV18 to TRBJ2-3, with TRBD2 matching 12 bases. Trimming took 1 base from V and 2 from J; bases not matched to a gene: 7. The CDR3 consists of 18 residues. Germline CDR1 reads KGHSH; CDR2 reads LQKENI. The CDR3 DNA reads TGTGCCAGCTCACCACGGGTACTAGCGGGAGGTTCCACAGATACGCAGTATTTT. Amino acid sequence: CASSPRVLAGGSTDTQYF.